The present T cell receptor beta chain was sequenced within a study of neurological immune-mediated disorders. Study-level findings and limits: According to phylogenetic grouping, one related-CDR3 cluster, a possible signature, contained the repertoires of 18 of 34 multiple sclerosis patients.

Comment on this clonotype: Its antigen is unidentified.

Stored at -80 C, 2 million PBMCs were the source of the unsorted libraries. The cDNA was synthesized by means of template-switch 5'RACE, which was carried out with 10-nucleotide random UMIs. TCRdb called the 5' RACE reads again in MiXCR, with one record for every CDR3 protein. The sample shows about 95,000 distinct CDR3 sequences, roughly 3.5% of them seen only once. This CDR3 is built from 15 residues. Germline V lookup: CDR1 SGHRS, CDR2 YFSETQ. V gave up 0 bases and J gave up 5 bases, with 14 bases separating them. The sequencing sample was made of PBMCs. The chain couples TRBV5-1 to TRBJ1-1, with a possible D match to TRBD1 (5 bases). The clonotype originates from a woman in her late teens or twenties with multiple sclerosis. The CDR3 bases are TGCGCCAGCAGCTTGGAAGCAGGGAGAGCGACTGAAGCTTTCTTT. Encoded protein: CASSLEAGRATEAFF.